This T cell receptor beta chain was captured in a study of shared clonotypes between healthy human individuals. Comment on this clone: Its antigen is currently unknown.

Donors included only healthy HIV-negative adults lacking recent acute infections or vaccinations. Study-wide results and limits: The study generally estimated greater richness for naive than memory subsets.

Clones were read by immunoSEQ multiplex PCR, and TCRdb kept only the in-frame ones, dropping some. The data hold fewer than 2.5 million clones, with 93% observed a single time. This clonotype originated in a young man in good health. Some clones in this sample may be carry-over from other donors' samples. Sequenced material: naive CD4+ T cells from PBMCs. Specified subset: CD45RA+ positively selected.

The CDR3, as DNA: TGTGCCAGCAGCCCCCGTGCGGGAGCAAGGATTGGAGAATTCTCCTACGAGCAGTACTTC. It specifies CASSPRAGARIGEFSYEQYF. The V call is TRBV5-4, the J call TRBJ2-7; 7 nucleotides agree with TRBD2. Per the germline V gene, CDR1 is SGHNT and CDR2 is YYREEE (reference sequence). The CDR3 sequence is 20 residues long. V shed 4 bases, J shed 0 bases, and the junction held 22 bases outside the gene matches.